This TCR beta chain appears in the sequencing data of a study of blood T cell repertoires in COVID-19. Overall study: The United States, Italy and Spain supplied acute and convalescent COVID-19 samples. Sources were T cells, B-cell-depleted T cells, or PBMCs; the material itself was cDNA or gDNA.

Membership in each cohort depended on participant-reported clinical history. In the original workflow: It was from reference gene primer amplification that nucleated cell counts were estimated. Generated by immunoSEQ multiplex PCR, the TCRdb table keeps only in-frame clones and is missing some. That table furnishes V, J and clone size, whereas the DNA furnished D and trimming. The sample contains some 230,000 clones, around four fifths of which appear only once. With 5 bases removed from V and 3 bases from J, the gap between germline ends came to 9 bases. This CDR3 is 13 amino acids long. Germline V gives CDR1 KGHDR, CDR2 SFDVKD.

This clonotype was obtained from a man in his forties or fifties who had recovered from COVID-19. Sequenced input: PBMCs or T cells enriched from blood (not recorded which). V is TRBV24-1 and J is TRBJ1-2; unclear D gene. This CDR3 is CATSAGLHYGYTF. The CDR3 coding sequence is TGTGCCACCAGTGCTGGGCTACACTATGGCTACACCTTC.